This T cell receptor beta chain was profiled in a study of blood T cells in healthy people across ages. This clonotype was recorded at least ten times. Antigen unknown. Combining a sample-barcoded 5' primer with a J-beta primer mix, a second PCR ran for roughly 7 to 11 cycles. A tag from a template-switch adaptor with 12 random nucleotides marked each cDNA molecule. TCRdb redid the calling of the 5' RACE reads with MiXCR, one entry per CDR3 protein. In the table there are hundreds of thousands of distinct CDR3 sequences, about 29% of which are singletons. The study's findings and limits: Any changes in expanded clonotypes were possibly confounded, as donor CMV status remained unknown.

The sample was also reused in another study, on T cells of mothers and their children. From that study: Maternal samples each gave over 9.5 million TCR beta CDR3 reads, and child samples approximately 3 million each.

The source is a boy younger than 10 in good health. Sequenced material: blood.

The CDR3 reads CASSQRNIQYF. DNA for the CDR3: TGCGCCAGCAGCCAAAGAAACATTCAGTACTTC. The rearrangement uses TRBV10-2 and TRBJ2-4; D gene unclear. The CDR3 loop spans 11 amino acids. Germline CDR1 and CDR2: WSHSY and SAAADI. Deletions cut 6 bases from V and 6 bases from J, with 6 bases between.